The T cell receptor (beta chain) described here comes from a study of blood T cell repertoires in COVID-19. About the research overall: Acute and convalescent COVID-19 specimens originated in the United States, Italy and Spain.

Original handling: Reference gene primer amplification yielded estimated nucleated cell counts. Data came from immunoSEQ multiplex PCR; TCRdb stores just in-frame clones and leaves some out. V, J and clone size reflect that table, while D and trimming were determined from the DNA. In the table there are about 230,000 clones, roughly 84% of which are singletons. Germline V CDR1 and CDR2: MGHRA, YSYEKL. The CDR3 has 14 amino acids. V dropped 4 bases and J dropped 3; count of bases not matched to a gene: 2. The receptor's source is a woman in her fifties or sixties with acute or convalescent COVID-19. The rearrangement uses TRBV4-1 and TRBJ2-7, with 11 bases fitting TRBD2. Sequenced input: peripheral blood. The CDR3 DNA is TGCGCCAGCAGCCGCGGGACTAGCGGCTACGAGCAGTACTTC. Translating it yields CASSRGTSGYEQYF.